These 2 T cell receptor beta chains originate from one sample sequenced in a study of human T cells and chemical hapten exposure. MiXCR was run by TCRdb on the RACE reads, yielding one entry per CDR3 protein. The table includes approximately 370,000 distinct CDR3 sequences, 5% to 6.5% detected once. As for time point: pre-sensitization, week 0. The treatment: therapeutic diphenylcyclopropenone sensitization with weekly scalp DPC. The specimen comprised whole blood, sampled in connection with sensitization to the hapten diphenylcyclopropenone (DPC). The receptors here all came from a woman between 18 and 29 years old with alopecia areata. Some clones in this sample may be carry-over from other donors' samples.

This clonotype has a count of ten or more. The chain joins TRBV4-3 to TRBJ2-7; 9 bases are shared with TRBD1. Germline V gives CDR1 LGHNA, CDR2 YSLEER. The ends lost 3 bases at V and 5 bases at J; junction bases unmatched: 11. The CDR3 spans 16 residues. The CDR3 region has the DNA TGCGCCAGCAGCCAGGGTTTTCGGACAGGGGCAAACGAGCAGTACTTC. Its translation: CASSQGFRTGANEQYF.

This clonotype was recorded many times. The chain has TRBV6-6 and TRBJ1-5; D is possibly TRBD1 (5 bases). With 8 bases removed from V and 0 bases from J, the gap between germline ends came to 11 bases. The CDR3 spans 14 residues. From germline, CDR1 is MNHNY and CDR2 SVGAGI (reference sequence). CDR3 in DNA: TGTGCCAGCGGCGGGGGTTATAGCAATCAGCCCCAGCATTTT. Translation: CASGGGYSNQPQHF.